The next 25 T cell receptor beta chains were all read from a single sample in a study of molecular identifiers for immune sequencing clone quantification. A single record per CDR3 protein comes from TCRdb applying MiXCR to the PCR reads. Among more than 450,000 distinct CDR3 sequences, over 20% were seen once, and the ten largest hold about 0.78%. The source material was naive CD8+ T cells from blood, with Jurkat cell RNA spiked in. The subset denotes: FACS-sorted CD8+CD4-CCR7+CD45RA+ naive T cells. These receptors were taken from a human donor in good health. Some libraries in this study had Jurkat cell RNA spiked in.

With regard to this clonotype: Relative to the germline gene, one junction end is altered; a read error may explain this. The CDR3 bases are TGTGCCGGCAGTTACTCGATTCAAAACACCGGGGAGCTGTTTTTT. Translation gives CAGSYSIQNTGELFF. V and J are TRBV6-5 and TRBJ2-2; no definite D call. The CDR3 spans 15 residues. The V gene's germline CDR1 is MNHEY and CDR2 SVGAGI.

The chain combines TRBV21-1 with TRBJ2-5; TRBD1 is the table's D call and was not checked against the DNA. TRBV21-1 is shown as a pseudogene. This CDR3 region has 17 residues. The chain's CDR3 is CASSPYDRGDIEETQYF. The DNA of the CDR3 is TGTGCCAGCAGCCCGTACGACAGGGGCGATATTGAGGAGACCCAGTACTTC.

This chain links TRBV29-1 with TRBJ2-5, with D possibly matching TRBD2 (6 bases). The CDR3 loop spans 16 amino acids. Per the germline V gene, CDR1 is SQVTM and CDR2 is ANQGSEA. V was cut by 0 bases and J by 4 bases, with 18 bases left in between. The CDR3 region is CSVEDYGQGGRETQYF. CDR3 nucleotide sequence: TGCAGCGTTGAAGATTACGGGCAGGGAGGACGAGAGACCCAGTACTTC.

This clonotype came up once. At one of its ends the junction is not consistent with the germline gene, which may arise from a read error. The chain is built from TRBV29-1 and TRBJ2-3; 9 nucleotides line up with TRBD2. Germline values: CDR1 SQVTM, CDR2 ANQGSEA. CDR3 length equals 15 residues. Here the CDR3 DNA reads TGCAGCGTTGAAGATCGCGGGGGGGCCGCCGATACGCAGTGTTTT. It translates to CSVEDRGGAADTQCF.

V is TRBV5-1 and J is TRBJ2-1; 10 bases are a match to TRBD2. The ends lost 7 bases at V and 7 bases at J; junction bases unmatched: 11. Germline CDR1 is SGHRS and CDR2 is YFSETQ. This CDR3 is 15 amino acids long. CDR3 residues: CASGPGLAYGNEQFF. The CDR3 DNA sequence: TGCGCCAGCGGCCCGGGACTAGCGTACGGTAATGAGCAGTTCTTC.

This clonotype has ten or more counts. This chain connects TRBV9 to TRBJ2-3; D is perhaps TRBD1 (5 bases). There are 15 residues in the CDR3. Trimming left V 3 bases short and J 2 bases short, with 13 bases between. The germline CDR1 and CDR2 sequences are SGDLS and YYNGEE. CDR3 coding DNA: TGTGCCAGCAGCGCCCATGACAGCCTCACAGATACGCAGTATTTT. Protein: CASSAHDSLTDTQYF.

This clonotype was counted many times. The chain links TRBV7-9 to TRBJ2-5, with unresolved D. The CDR3 extends over 12 amino acids. Trimming pared 5 bases from V and 5 bases from J, leaving 9 bases between. The germline gives CDR1 SEHNR, CDR2 FQNEAQ (reference sequence). CDR3 nucleotide sequence: TGTGCCAGCAGCGGTGCCCGGGAGACCCAGTACTTC. Encoded protein: CASSGARETQYF. Combining the CDR3 with reference TRBV7-9 and TRBJ2-5 gives the whole variable domain DTGVSQNPRHKITKRGQNVTFRCDPISEHNRLYWYRQTLGQGPEFLTYFQNEAQLEKSRLLSDRFSAERPKGSFSTLEIQRTEQGDSAMYLCASSGARETQYFGPGTRLLVL.

Details on this clonotype: Given a much more abundant clone one base away, this may be a read error. The conserved phenylalanine or tryptophan normally closing the CDR3 is absent here, so this likely arose from a read error. The rearrangement uses TRBV5-1 and TRBJ2-1; 7 bases line up with TRBD2. Per the germline V gene, CDR1 is SGHRS and CDR2 is YFSETQ. CDR3 length: 14 amino acids. DNA of the CDR3: TGCGCCAGCAGCTTGCGGGGAGGGCGCAATGGGCAGTTCCTC. Protein product: CASSLRGGRNGQFL.

The genes are TRBV19 and TRBJ1-2; 9 nucleotides line up with TRBD1. V trimming: 6 bases; J trimming: 6 bases; junction bases outside the gene matches: 5. There are 13 residues in the CDR3. Germline loops: CDR1 LNHDA, CDR2 SQIVND (reference sequence). The DNA of the CDR3 is TGTGCCAGTAGCCCGACAGGGGGGCATGGCTACACCTTC. Translated, it gives CASSPTGGHGYTF.

This rearrangement joins TRBV11-3 to TRBJ2-7; 9 nucleotides align to TRBD1. V lost 5 bases, J lost 5 bases, and 7 bases stayed unmatched. CDR3 length equals 14 residues. Germline V gives CDR1 SGHNT, CDR2 YENEEA. The CDR3, as DNA: TGTGCCAGCAGCCAGAGGGGGACAGGGAACGAGCAGTACTTC. The encoded protein is CASSQRGTGNEQYF.

This clonotype was seen many times. The chain couples TRBV20-1 to TRBJ2-3; 8 nucleotides align to TRBD2. This CDR3 is 15 amino acids long. Trimming cost V 0 bases and J 5 bases; bases outside gene matches: 7. CDR1 DFQATT and CDR2 SNEGSKA come from the germline V gene (reference sequence). CDR3 residues: CSARESGRYGDTQYF. The CDR3 DNA follows: TGCAGTGCTAGAGAGAGCGGGAGATATGGAGATACGCAGTATTTT.

The V call is TRBV10-2, the J call TRBJ1-6, with TRBD1 matching 9 bases. This CDR3 is 13 amino acids long. V lost 9 bases, J lost 9 bases, and 6 bases stayed unmatched. Germline CDR1 is WSHSY and CDR2 is SAAADI. The CDR3 DNA follows: TGCGCCAGTCGGACAGGGGTGGGTTCACCCCTCCACTTT. Protein sequence: CASRTGVGSPLHF.

This clonotype has a handful of counts. Mismatch with germline at one junction end may stem from a read error. The chain combines TRBV5-4 with TRBJ2-5; 11 positions match TRBD2. Germline V lookup: CDR1 SGHNT, CDR2 YYREEE (reference sequence). The CDR3 runs 15 residues. CDR3 sequence: CASSGTSGGFETQYF. CDR3 sequence (DNA): TGTGCCAGCAGCGGAACTAGCGGGGGATTTGAGACTCAGTACTTC.

A remark on this clonotype: One end of the junction varies from germline; a read error may be responsible. This sequence joins TRBV6-2 or TRBV6-3 and TRBJ2-2; 11 nucleotides align to TRBD2. The CDR3 is 19 amino acids. Germline CDR1 is MNHEY and CDR2 is SVGEGT. The CDR3 DNA follows: TGTGCCAGCGCGTACCCGGGACTAGCGGACTGGGGGAACACCGGGGAGCCGTTTTTT. Its protein is CASAYPGLADWGNTGEPFF.

This clonotype occurred a few times. The rearrangement links TRBV12-3 or TRBV12-4 to TRBJ1-2, with D tentatively TRBD1 (5 bases). This CDR3 contains 15 residues. The V and J ends lost 2 bases and 3 bases respectively, with 13 bases between them. CDR3 sequence: CASSLREQVDYGYTF. CDR3 DNA sequence: TGTGCCAGCAGTTTAAGGGAACAGGTAGACTATGGCTACACCTTC.

This clonotype has a count of ten or more. The chain combines TRBV4-1 with TRBJ1-5; 7 nucleotides align to TRBD1. The V gene end was trimmed by 2 bases and the J gene end by 5 bases; junction bases not matched to a gene: 0. The CDR3 length is 13 residues. Germline values: CDR1 MGHRA, CDR2 YSYEKL. DNA for the CDR3: TGCGCCAGCAGCCAAACAGGGGATCAGCCCCAGCATTTT. It yields the protein CASSQTGDQPQHF.

The sample holds one count of this clonotype. V is TRBV4-1 and J is TRBJ2-7; tentatively, D is TRBD2 (7 bases). Germline assignment: CDR1 MGHRA and CDR2 YSYEKL. Trimming left V 3 bases short and J 6 bases short, with 21 bases between. The CDR3 length is 16 residues. The CDR3: CASSQEVRGGLSEQYF. As DNA, the CDR3 is TGCGCCAGCAGCCAGGAGGTGAGGGGGGGATTGAGCGAGCAGTACTTC.

This clonotype was observed many times. This chain links TRBV4-3 with TRBJ2-3, with D perhaps TRBD1 (6 bases). Trimming shortened V by 1 base and J by 3 bases, and 11 bases separated the two germline ends. The germline V gene has CDR1 LGHNA and CDR2 YSLEER. The CDR3 is 15 amino acids. This chain's CDR3 is CASSQGGTSTDTQYF. The CDR3 DNA reads TGCGCCAGCAGCCAAGGAGGGACAAGTACAGATACGCAGTATTTT.

This clonotype has a handful of counts. Here the CDR3 DNA reads TGCGCCAGCAGCCAACCGTGGACTAGCGGATCCTACAATGAGCAGTTCTTC. Translated: CASSQPWTSGSYNEQFF. V and J are TRBV4-1 and TRBJ2-1, with 10 bases lining up with TRBD2. This CDR3 region has 17 residues. The junction had 5 bases not matched to a gene; V was cut back by 2 bases and J by 1 base. Germline assignment: CDR1 MGHRA and CDR2 YSYEKL.

V usage is TRBV5-1 and J usage is TRBJ1-2; no clear D gene. This CDR3 is built from 14 residues. V lost 1 base to trimming and J lost 6 bases, with 13 bases between them. Germline V gene lookup returns CDR1 SGHRS and CDR2 YFSETQ. CDR3 in amino acids: CASSLRSSTNGYTF. The CDR3 DNA is TGCGCCAGCAGCTTGCGGTCGAGCACAAATGGCTACACCTTC.

This chain connects TRBV25-1 to TRBJ2-1; no clear D gene. Trimming removed 8 bases from V and 16 bases from J, with 21 bases in between. There are 12 residues in the CDR3. The V gene's germline CDR1 is MGHDK and CDR2 SYGVNS. CDR3 DNA: TGTGCCAGCGGTGTGTTGGGGATAGATCCCTTCTTC. Residues: CASGVLGIDPFF.

This clonotype was seen more than once but under ten times. The chain uses TRBV10-2 and TRBJ2-4; 16 bases match TRBD2. The CDR3 contains 18 residues. Germline V CDR1 and CDR2: WSHSY, SAAADI. V shed 6 bases and J 3 bases; nucleotides not matched to a gene: 8. The CDR3 reads CASRGLAGGLHSKNIQYF. The CDR3 nucleotides are TGCGCCAGCAGGGGACTAGCGGGGGGGCTTCATAGCAAAAACATTCAGTACTTC.

Note on this clonotype: A read error may be the cause here, since a much bigger clone is one base away. The chain combines TRBV4-3 with TRBJ1-1, with D perhaps TRBD1 (5 bases). The germline V gene has CDR1 LGHNA and CDR2 YSLEER. Trimming stripped 1 base from V and 11 bases from J, with 14 bases between. The CDR3 contains 13 residues. The CDR3 DNA is TGCGCCAGCAGCCAAGTTGGGGTCGGGGGGGCTTTCTTT. This sequence encodes CASSQVGVGGAFF.

This clonotype occurred many times. The chain links TRBV2 to TRBJ2-5, with D uncertain. V lost 7 bases to trimming and J lost 5 bases, with 14 bases between them. CDR1 is SNHLY, CDR2 FYNNEI, per germline. The CDR3 sequence is 13 residues long. CDR3: CASTVFGAETQYF. In DNA form, the CDR3 reads TGTGCCAGCACAGTTTTCGGCGCGGAGACCCAGTACTTC.

The CDR3 DNA follows: TGCAGTGCCCCGACAGGGACTAGCACAGATACGCAGTATTTT. Residues: CSAPTGTSTDTQYF. The chain uses TRBV20-1 and TRBJ2-3, with a possible D match to TRBD1 (7 bases). CDR1 DFQATT and CDR2 SNEGSKA come from the germline V gene (reference sequence). This CDR3 contains 14 residues. The ends were cut back, 6 bases at V and 0 bases at J, with 13 bases in the middle.